This TCR beta chain was recovered during a study of beta chain features in type 1 diabetes. This clone was recorded once. The V and J ends lost 5 bases and 5 bases respectively, with 10 bases between them. CDR3 length: 12 amino acids. CDR1 and CDR2 (germline): LGHNA, YNFKEQ. Expressed TCRB transcripts were sequenced because the entire RNA isolate underwent reverse transcription. Libraries were prepared by immunoSEQ multiplex PCR; TCRdb keeps only in-frame clonotypes and omits some of them. Of around 280,000 clones in the sample, 8% were seen once. One heparinised draw of blood, averaging about 110 mL, came from each donor. Once sorted, every population was more than 95% pure.

The TCR was taken from a woman aged 18-35 years in good health. Sequenced material: central memory CD4+ T cells from blood. This chain uses TRBV4-2 with TRBJ2-7; no definite D call. The CDR3 loop is CASSTNNNEQYF. CDR3 DNA sequence: TGTGCCAGCAGCACCAACAATAACGAGCAGTACTTC.